This TCR beta chain was documented in a study of T cell changes during pregnancy in multiple sclerosis. Data came from immunoSEQ multiplex PCR; TCRdb stores just in-frame clones and leaves some out. The data show some 96,000 clones, over 80% seen once. Per the germline V gene, CDR1 is KGHSH and CDR2 is LQKENI. CDR3 length: 14 amino acids. The junction had 3 bases not matched to a gene; V was cut back by 5 bases and J by 3 bases. The source of this sequence is a female donor with multiple sclerosis, enrolled in a pregnancy study. The material was peripheral blood, obtained after pregnancy. The chain employs TRBV18 and TRBJ1-2, with 10 nucleotides matching TRBD1. The CDR3 DNA reads as TGTGCCAGCTCAAGCGGGACAGGGGACTATGGCTACACCTTC. It is translated as CASSSGTGDYGYTF.